These 26 T cell receptor beta chains were sequenced from one sample in a study of blood T cells in healthy people across ages. It was with a sample-barcoded 5' primer and a J-beta primer mix that a second PCR of roughly 7 to 12 cycles was run. TCRdb analysed the 5' RACE reads with MiXCR anew, one entry per CDR3 protein. The table lists about 1 million distinct CDR3 sequences, less than 50% of them singletons. The sequencing sample was made of blood. These receptors were collected from a woman in her sixties or seventies in good health.

This clonotype was seen a few times. CDR3 sequence reads: CASSQGAGSLNTEAFF. CDR3 coding DNA: TGTGCCAGCAGCCAGGGTGCCGGGTCCTTGAACACTGAAGCTTTCTTT. The genes are TRBV3-1 and TRBJ1-1; no definite D call. Trimming pared 3 bases from V and 0 bases from J, leaving 14 bases between. CDR3 size: 16 residues. CDR1 and CDR2 (germline): LGHDT, YNNKEL (reference sequence). Combining the CDR3 with reference TRBV3-1 and TRBJ1-1 gives the whole variable domain DTAVSQTPKYLVTQMGNDKSIKCEQNLGHDTMYWYKQDSKKFLKIMFSYNNKELIINETVPNRFSPKSPDKAHLNLHINSLELGDSAVYFCASSQGAGSLNTEAFFGQGTRLTVV.

The chain uses TRBV7-2 and TRBJ2-7; the D is unclear. In germline, CDR1 is SGHTA, CDR2 FQGNSA. Trimming removed 5 bases from V and 6 bases from J, with 14 bases in between. The length of the CDR3 is 13 residues. For the CDR3, the DNA is TGTGCCAGCAGCGATAACCCGTGGGGCGAGCAGTACTTC. Its protein product is CASSDNPWGEQYF. Full variable domain (rest looked up from reference TRBV7-2 and TRBJ2-7): GAGVSQSPSNKVTEKGKDVELRCDPISGHTALYWYRQSLGQGLEFLIYFQGNSAPDKSGLPSDRFSAERTGGSVSTLTIQRTQQEDSAVYLCASSDNPWGEQYFGPGTRLTVT.

The CDR3 coding sequence is TGTGCCAGCTCCTACGGGCCTATCTATGGCTACACCTTC. Its translation: CASSYGPIYGYTF. The chain is built from TRBV18 and TRBJ1-2; D unclear. V lost 6 bases and J lost 4, with 12 bases in between. The CDR3 spans 13 residues. Germline loops: CDR1 KGHSH, CDR2 LQKENI.

This clonotype was observed a handful of times. V usage is TRBV7-3 and J usage is TRBJ2-1; 11 positions agree with TRBD1. V lost 4 bases to trimming and J lost 6 bases; unmatched junction nucleotides: 11. Germline V CDR1 and CDR2: SGHTA, FQGTGA. The CDR3 length is 17 residues. CDR3 coding DNA: TGTGCCAGCAGCTCTCCCGGGACAGGGGGAGTGGGCAATGAGCAGTTCTTC. Translating it yields CASSSPGTGGVGNEQFF.

The rearrangement joins TRBV7-3 to TRBJ2-2, with D perhaps matching TRBD2 (6 bases). The V and J ends lost 7 bases and 6 bases respectively, with 15 bases between them. CDR1 SGHTA and CDR2 FQGTGA come from the germline V gene. CDR3 size: 14 residues. CDR3 bases: TGTGCCAGCAACTACCATGGGGACTCCGGGGAGCTGTTTTTT. Translated: CASNYHGDSGELFF.

This clonotype was counted a few times. This chain connects TRBV5-1 to TRBJ2-3; 10 bases align to TRBD2. Germline V gene lookup returns CDR1 SGHRS and CDR2 YFSETQ. CDR3 length: 17 residues. The V gene end was trimmed by 2 bases and the J gene end by 6 bases; junction bases not matched to a gene: 12. This chain's CDR3 is CASSFRTSGLEGDTQYF. The CDR3 DNA reads TGCGCCAGCAGCTTCAGGACTAGCGGACTCGAGGGGGATACGCAGTATTTT. The variable domain in full, with the rest retrieved from reference TRBV5-1 and TRBJ2-3, is KAGVTQTPRYLIKTRGQQVTLSCSPISGHRSVSWYQQTPGQGLQFLFEYFSETQRNKGNFPGRFSGRQFSNSRSEMNVSTLELGDSALYLCASSFRTSGLEGDTQYFGPGTRLTVL.

In the case of this clonotype: A clone one base away is much larger, so this may be a read error. This chain joins TRBV12-3 or TRBV12-4 and TRBJ2-7; 7 bases match TRBD1. This CDR3 comprises 17 residues. V dropped 7 bases and J dropped 0; count of bases not matched to a gene: 15. The CDR3: CASNTKGQQSFSYEQYF. The CDR3 DNA sequence: TGTGCCAGCAATACAAAGGGACAGCAAAGTTTCTCCTACGAGCAGTACTTC.

This clonotype has a count of ten or more. The J gene is TRBJ2-7, the V gene TRBV6-2 or TRBV6-3, with D uncertain. V shed 10 bases and J shed 0 bases, with 10 bases lying between them. The CDR3 consists of 12 residues. The germline V gene has CDR1 MNHEY and CDR2 SVGEGT. CDR3: CATSTSSYEQYF. The CDR3, as DNA: TGTGCCACTTCTACGAGCTCCTACGAGCAGTACTTC.

This chain connects TRBV27 to TRBJ2-7; 10 bases match TRBD2. CDR1 MNHEY and CDR2 SMNVEV come from the germline V gene (reference sequence). The CDR3 spans 13 residues. Unmatched junction bases numbered 5, after V lost 8 bases and J lost 4 bases. The CDR3 here is CASGLAATYEQYF. The CDR3 bases are TGTGCCAGCGGACTAGCGGCAACATACGAGCAGTACTTC.

This clonotype was detected only a few times. The rearrangement uses TRBV12-3 or TRBV12-4 and TRBJ2-1; 7 positions match TRBD2. The CDR3 is made up of 12 amino acids. Trimming took 10 bases from V and 6 from J; bases not matched to a gene: 6. The CDR3 reads CATGRESNEQFF. As DNA, the CDR3 is TGTGCCACGGGGAGGGAGTCCAATGAGCAGTTCTTC.

The J gene is TRBJ2-5, the V gene TRBV24-1, with a possible D match to TRBD2 (5 bases). The CDR3 runs to 16 residues. In germline, CDR1 is KGHDR, CDR2 SFDVKD. Trimming pared 5 bases from V and 4 bases from J, leaving 19 bases between. CDR3 region: CATSGGGGSAVETQYF. Written as DNA, the CDR3 is TGTGCCACCAGTGGCGGAGGCGGATCGGCGGTAGAGACCCAGTACTTC.

This chain joins TRBV18 and TRBJ2-5; TRBD1 agrees at 8 bases. Germline V CDR1 and CDR2: KGHSH, LQKENI. The CDR3 has 16 residues. Trimming removed 5 bases from V and 0 bases from J; junction bases left unmatched: 8. CDR3 in DNA: TGTGCCAGCTCAGTGACTATGACAGGGGACCAAGAGACCCAGTACTTC. Amino acid sequence: CASSVTMTGDQETQYF.

The CDR3 nucleotides are TGTGCCAGCAGCTTTTCTAGCGGGAGTGGTGGCAATGAGCAGTTCTTC. As protein: CASSFSSGSGGNEQFF. This chain uses TRBV7-8 with TRBJ2-1, with 10 nucleotides matching TRBD2. Germline CDR1 reads SGHVS; CDR2 reads FQNEAQ. Trimming cost V 3 bases and J 6 bases; bases outside gene matches: 8. The CDR3 contains 16 residues.

Details on this clonotype: Its ends do not fully match the called genes, so a read error is possible. CDR3 amino acids: CTSSPGVGGIEQYF. DNA for the CDR3: TGTACCAGCAGTCCCGGGGTCGGCGGCATCGAGCAGTACTTC. The chain uses TRBV27 and TRBJ2-7, with D tentatively TRBD2 (5 bases). The V gene's germline CDR1 is MNHEY and CDR2 SMNVEV (reference sequence). The CDR3 spans 14 residues.

This clonotype has more than one count but fewer than ten. The chain joins TRBV29-1 to TRBJ2-1, with a tentative D call TRBD2 (6 bases). This CDR3 comprises 16 residues. CDR1 and CDR2 from the germline V gene are SQVTM and ANQGSEA. Trimming took 7 bases from V and 1 from J, leaving 20 bases between them. CDR3 in DNA: TGCAGCGCGTTCGGGGGACGGGAGTTTTCCTACAATGAGCAGTTCTTC. It codes for CSAFGGREFSYNEQFF.

The chain has TRBV9 and TRBJ1-4; the D is unclear. Germline V CDR1 and CDR2: SGDLS, YYNGEE. Trimming left V 0 bases short and J 7 bases short, with 13 bases between. The CDR3 covers 15 residues. The CDR3 nucleotides read TGTGCCAGCAGCGTAGCCGGGAGGGCGGCTGAAAAACTGTTTTTT. Its translation is CASSVAGRAAEKLFF.

The chain is built from TRBV28 and TRBJ2-7; 7 nucleotides match TRBD2. CDR3 length: 14 residues. CDR1 and CDR2 (germline): MDHEN, SYDVKM. Trimming removed 6 bases from V and 4 bases from J; junction bases left unmatched: 9. CDR3 in DNA: TGTGCCAGCAGGGGTTTTGGTAGCGGGTACGAGCAGTACTTC. Translating gives CASRGFGSGYEQYF.

Points on this clonotype: Given a much more abundant clone one base away, this may be a read error. The rearrangement uses TRBV29-1 and TRBJ2-7, with D possibly TRBD2 on 5 matching bases. Per the germline V gene, CDR1 is SQVTM and CDR2 is ANQGSEA. The CDR3 is 13 amino acids. CDR3 nucleotide sequence: TGCAGCATTGAGGCACGGACTCCCTACGAGCAGTACTTC. Protein product: CSIEARTPYEQYF.

The chain links TRBV29-1 to TRBJ2-5; either TRBD1 or TRBD2 may supply D (6 bases each). V was shortened by 5 bases and J by 8 bases, with 9 bases between the two germline ends. The V gene's germline CDR1 is SQVTM and CDR2 ANQGSEA. The CDR3 runs to 10 residues. The CDR3 DNA reads TGCAGCGTTCGGGGGCAAACCCAGTACTTC. Its translation is CSVRGQTQYF.

This clonotype was observed a few times. The chain carries TRBV10-1 and TRBJ2-7, with 9 positions matching TRBD2. CDR1 WNHNN and CDR2 SYGVQD come from the germline V gene (reference sequence). The V gene end was trimmed by 6 bases and the J gene end by 4 bases; junction bases not matched to a gene: 7. The CDR3 is 14 amino acids. CDR3 region: CASSAQAGGYEQYF. DNA for the CDR3: TGCGCCAGCAGCGCCCAAGCGGGAGGATACGAGCAGTACTTC.

This clonotype was observed a few times. This chain connects TRBV7-9 to TRBJ2-7, with unresolved D. The CDR3 has 11 amino acids. Per the germline V gene, CDR1 is SEHNR and CDR2 is FQNEAQ (reference sequence). Trimming took off 5 bases at V and 7 bases at J, with 9 bases between the two ends. As DNA, the CDR3 is TGTGCCAGCAGCGCCCGTTGGGAGCAGTACTTC. Translation: CASSARWEQYF. Combining the CDR3 with reference TRBV7-9 and TRBJ2-7 gives the whole variable domain DTGVSQNPRHKITKRGQNVTFRCDPISEHNRLYWYRQTLGQGPEFLTYFQNEAQLEKSRLLSDRFSAERPKGSFSTLEIQRTEQGDSAMYLCASSARWEQYFGPGTRLTVT.

This clonotype was detected ten times or more. J is TRBJ2-7 and V is TRBV10-3; TRBD1 or TRBD2 may be the D gene (5 bases each). Trimming stripped 4 bases from V and 2 bases from J, with 9 bases between. Germline V lookup: CDR1 ENHRY, CDR2 SYGVKD. CDR3 length: 13 amino acids. Here the CDR3 reads CAISGGITYEQYF. The CDR3 DNA reads TGTGCCATCAGTGGGGGGATCACCTACGAGCAGTACTTC.

V is TRBV28 and J is TRBJ1-2; D remains unclear. Trimming shortened V by 1 base and J by 3 bases, and 9 bases separated the two germline ends. Germline V gives CDR1 MDHEN, CDR2 SYDVKM. The CDR3 has 14 amino acids. In nucleotides, the CDR3 is TGTGCCAGCAGTTTATCGGGGTACGACTATGGCTACACCTTC. Its protein product is CASSLSGYDYGYTF.

The chain links TRBV3-1 to TRBJ2-7; the match to TRBD2 covers 14 bases. This CDR3 is 18 amino acids long. The germline gives CDR1 LGHDT, CDR2 YNNKEL (reference sequence). V lost 3 bases to trimming and J lost 4 bases; unmatched junction nucleotides: 11. CDR3 amino acids: CASSHVGGLAGVGYEQYF. DNA of the CDR3: TGTGCCAGCAGCCACGTCGGGGGACTAGCGGGAGTGGGTTACGAGCAGTACTTC.

This clonotype has only a few counts. The chain couples TRBV29-1 to TRBJ1-4, with D possibly being TRBD1 (5 bases). The CDR3 consists of 13 residues. Germline V gene data show CDR1 as SQVTM and CDR2 as ANQGSEA. The V gene lost 4 bases and the J gene lost 5 bases, with 11 bases spanning the gap. For the CDR3, the DNA is TGCAGCGTTGTTACCCGGGGGAATGAAAAACTGTTTTTT. Translation gives CSVVTRGNEKLFF.

In its sample, this clonotype was seen once. The V call is TRBV7-8, the J call TRBJ2-7; TRBD2 aligns across 8 bases. After removal of 5 bases from V and 0 bases from J, the junction contained 12 bases not matched to a gene. This CDR3 comprises 17 residues. The germline V gene has CDR1 SGHVS and CDR2 FQNEAQ. CDR3 sequence: CASSLEWRGEYSYEQYF. Written as DNA, the CDR3 is TGTGCCAGCAGCCTAGAGTGGCGGGGGGAGTACTCCTACGAGCAGTACTTC.